This T cell receptor beta chain emerged from a study of T cell changes during pregnancy in multiple sclerosis (dated by TCRdb to the late 2010s). With respect to the entire study: The study examined how the T cell repertoire changed over the course of pregnancy in women with multiple sclerosis.

Comments on this clone: Its target antigen remains unknown. Qualities for individual bases were not recorded, and no much larger clone is one base off.

Library preparation employed the immunoSEQ multiplex PCR assay. This immuneACCESS table, as held by TCRdb, lists in-frame sequences with V and J called but not all clones. Of the missing ones, under half trace to an unresolved V gene in checked studies; the others have no known cause. The sample table records about 68,000 clones; about 89% of these occur just once. Together, the top ten hold about 0.92% of the sample. CDR1 and CDR2 were assigned from the germline V gene as SGHDT and YYEEEE. The V end loses 4 bases and the J end loses 1 base, and a stretch of 11 bases separates them. Reading from cysteine to phenylalanine, the CDR3 counts 14 amino acids. Of all the DNA, just the CDR3 is kept, 42 bases in frame from base 1.

This receptor was taken from a female donor with multiple sclerosis, enrolled in a pregnancy study. This material consisted of peripheral blood, taken in the second trimester of pregnancy. In this chain, TRBV5-6 is recombined with TRBJ1-2; possibly the D gene is TRBD1, per 5 matching bases. The DNA sequence is TGTGCCAGCAGCCGACAGCTCCTTAACTATGGCTACACCTTC. The resulting protein is CASSRQLLNYGYTF.